The 2 T cell receptor beta chains in this list originate from one sample, sequenced in a study of cytomegalovirus exposure and HLA in healthy donors. This PCR relied on a set of 60 Vbeta primers and 13 Jbeta primers. TCRdb's table, derived via immunoSEQ multiplex PCR, lists solely in-frame clones and lacks some. Of nearly 300,000 clones listed, 80% to 90% are singletons. The sequencing sample was made of PBMCs. The origin of the receptors is a man aged 35-49 years in good health and CMV-seropositive.

The V call is TRBV28, the J call TRBJ2-7, with TRBD2 matching 8 bases. Germline CDR1 is MDHEN and CDR2 is SYDVKM. V trimming: 8 bases; J trimming: 3 bases; junction bases outside the gene matches: 9. This CDR3 spans 14 amino acids. The CDR3 bases are TGTGCCAGCCGTAGAGCGGGAGTTGACTACGAGCAGTACTTC. It encodes CASRRAGVDYEQYF.

This chain uses TRBV28 with TRBJ1-5, with 9 positions matching TRBD1. The germline CDR1 and CDR2 sequences are MDHEN and SYDVKM. This CDR3 is built from 16 residues. Trimming cost V 4 bases and J 6 bases; bases outside gene matches: 10. Written as DNA, the CDR3 is TGTGCCAGCAGTTCGTCGGACAGGGGCGGAGGTCAGCCCCAGCATTTT. This translates into CASSSSDRGGGQPQHF.